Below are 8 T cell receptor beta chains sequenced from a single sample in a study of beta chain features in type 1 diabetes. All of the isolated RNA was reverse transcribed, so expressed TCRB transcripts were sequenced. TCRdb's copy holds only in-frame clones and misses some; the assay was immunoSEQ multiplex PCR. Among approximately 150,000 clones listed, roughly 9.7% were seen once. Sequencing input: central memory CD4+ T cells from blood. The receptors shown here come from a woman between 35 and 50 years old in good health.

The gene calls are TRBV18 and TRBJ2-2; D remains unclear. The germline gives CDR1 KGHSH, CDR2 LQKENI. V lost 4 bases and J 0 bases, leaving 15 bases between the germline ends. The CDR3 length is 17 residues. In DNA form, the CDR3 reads TGTGCCAGCTCACGAATCCGAGACACCGCGAACACCGGGGAGCTGTTTTTT. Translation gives CASSRIRDTANTGELFF. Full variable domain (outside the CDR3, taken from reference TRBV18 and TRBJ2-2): NAGVMQNPRHLVRRRGQEARLRCSPMKGHSHVYWYRQLPEEGLKFMVYLQKENIIDESGMPKERFSAEFPKEGPSILRIQQVVRGDSAAYFCASSRIRDTANTGELFFGEGSRLTVL.

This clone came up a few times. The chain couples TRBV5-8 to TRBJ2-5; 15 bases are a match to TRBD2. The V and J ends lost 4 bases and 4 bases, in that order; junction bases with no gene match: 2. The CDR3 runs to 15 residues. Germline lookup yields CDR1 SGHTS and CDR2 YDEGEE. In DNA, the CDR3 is TGTGCCAGCAGCCGGGGACTAGCGGGGGGAGAGACCCAGTACTTC. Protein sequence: CASSRGLAGGETQYF.

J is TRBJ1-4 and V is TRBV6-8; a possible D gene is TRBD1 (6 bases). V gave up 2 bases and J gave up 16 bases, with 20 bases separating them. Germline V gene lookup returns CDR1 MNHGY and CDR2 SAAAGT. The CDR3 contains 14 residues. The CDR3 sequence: CASSYQGLGVAKFF. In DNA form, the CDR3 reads TGTGCCAGCAGTTACCAGGGGCTGGGAGTGGCGAAGTTTTTT.

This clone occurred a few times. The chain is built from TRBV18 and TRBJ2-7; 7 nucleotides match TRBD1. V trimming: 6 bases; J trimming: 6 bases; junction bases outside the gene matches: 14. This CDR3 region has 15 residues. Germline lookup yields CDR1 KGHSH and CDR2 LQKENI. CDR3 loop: CASSGNSGTVLEQYF. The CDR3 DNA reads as TGTGCCAGCTCTGGGAATTCCGGGACAGTTCTCGAGCAGTACTTC.

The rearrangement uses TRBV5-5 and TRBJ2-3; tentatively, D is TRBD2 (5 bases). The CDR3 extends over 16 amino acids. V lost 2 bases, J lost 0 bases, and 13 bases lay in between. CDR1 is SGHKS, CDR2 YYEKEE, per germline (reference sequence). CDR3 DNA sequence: TGTGCCAGCAGCTTACCCGCCCGGGGTAGCACAGATACGCAGTATTTT. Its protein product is CASSLPARGSTDTQYF.

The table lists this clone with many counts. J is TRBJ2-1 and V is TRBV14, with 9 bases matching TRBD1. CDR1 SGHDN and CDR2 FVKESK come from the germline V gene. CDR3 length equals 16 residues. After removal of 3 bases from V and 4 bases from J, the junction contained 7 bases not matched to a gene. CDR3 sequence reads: CASSQLTGTGYNEQFF. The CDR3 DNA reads TGTGCCAGCAGCCAGCTCACCGGGACAGGGTACAATGAGCAGTTCTTC.

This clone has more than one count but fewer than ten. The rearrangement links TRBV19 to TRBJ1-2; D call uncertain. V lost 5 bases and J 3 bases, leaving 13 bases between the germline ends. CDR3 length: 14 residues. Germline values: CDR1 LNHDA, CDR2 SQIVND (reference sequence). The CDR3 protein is CASSLSLSYYGYTF. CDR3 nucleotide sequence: TGTGCCAGTAGTCTATCGTTGTCCTACTATGGCTACACCTTC.

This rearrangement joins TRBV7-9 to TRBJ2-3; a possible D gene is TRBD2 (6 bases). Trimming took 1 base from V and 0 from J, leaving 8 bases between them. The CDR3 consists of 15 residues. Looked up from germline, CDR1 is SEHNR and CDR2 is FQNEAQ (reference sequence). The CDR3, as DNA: TGTGCCAGCAGCTTAGACGGGGGAAGCACAGATACGCAGTATTTT. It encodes CASSLDGGSTDTQYF.